This record covers a single T cell receptor (beta chain). Its antigen is not known. A read error may produce the germline difference seen at one junction end. TCRbeta libraries were built with three rounds of nested PCR, modified from ARM-PCR. TCRdb reanalysed the multiplex PCR reads using MiXCR and keeps one entry per CDR3 protein. The sample contains roughly 43,000 distinct CDR3 sequences, roughly 60% of which appear only once. These data originate in a study of tumor and adjacent non-tumor tissue in lung cancer. Study summary: Stage I to III disease affected ten to eleven men and about 5 women aged 31 to 76.

The CDR3 extends over 15 amino acids. Overall study results and limits: Tumor repertoires had a smaller top 100 clone share than normal lung.

RNA was extracted from bulk tissue without any cell sorting. This non-tumor lung sample came from over 3 cm beyond the tumor edge. The TCR was taken from a man in his forties or fifties with non-small cell lung cancer. Sequenced material: distant non-tumor lung tissue. The chain recombines TRBV12-3 or TRBV12-4 with TRBJ2-2; D unclear. CDR3 coding DNA: TGTGCCAGCAGGAAGCAAGGGTCGAACACCTGGGAGCTGTTTTTT. This sequence encodes CASRKQGSNTWELFF.